These 8 T cell receptor beta chains were sequenced from one sample in a study of monozygotic twins with inflammatory bowel disease. With the 5' RACE reads reprocessed, TCRdb shows one record per CDR3 protein and no DNA. This table holds under 200,000 distinct CDR3 sequences. Sequencing was carried out using blood. Source of these receptors: a human donor with ulcerative colitis or Crohn's disease, or a healthy co-twin of an affected twin (not recorded which).

The chain couples TRBV11-1 to TRBJ2-3; with no DNA, the TCRdb D assignment of TRBD2 cannot be verified. The CDR3 sequence is 18 residues long. CDR1 is SGHAT and CDR2 is FQDESV in the germline V gene (reference sequence). The CDR3 is CASSLPTRLAGKSDTQYF. Together with reference TRBV11-1 and TRBJ2-3, the CDR3 gives the full variable domain: EAEVAQSPRYKITEKSQAVAFWCDPISGHATLYWYRQILGQGPELLVQFQDESVVDDSQLPKDRFSAERLKGVDSTLKIQPAELGDSAMYLCASSLPTRLAGKSDTQYFGPGTRLTVL.

The chain combines TRBV11-2 with TRBJ2-6; TCRdb indicates TRBD1, and absent DNA this call remains unverified. Germline CDR1 and CDR2: SGHAT and FQNNGV. CDR3 size: 21 residues. This chain's CDR3 is CASSLSYQYRDSRSGANVLTF.

This sequence joins TRBV2 and TRBJ2-1; the TCRdb call, TRBD1, lacks DNA for checking. Germline V gene sequence: CDR1 SNHLY, CDR2 FYNNEI. This CDR3 has 17 amino acids. The CDR3 spells CASSEAAWTGGLNEQFF.

This chain links TRBV11-1 with TRBJ2-1; the TCRdb D gene call, TRBD1, has no DNA to confirm it. The germline V gene has CDR1 SGHAT and CDR2 FQDESV (reference sequence). The CDR3 contains 14 residues. CDR3 sequence: CASNGGQEYNEQFF.

V is TRBV24-1 and J is TRBJ2-5; lacking DNA, the TRBD2 call made by TCRdb goes unchecked. Germline loops: CDR1 KGHDR, CDR2 SFDVKD. The CDR3 covers 15 residues. CDR3 sequence reads: CATSDPRTSGETQYF.

The chain recombines TRBV28 with TRBJ1-1; the D call from TCRdb, TRBD1, cannot be confirmed without DNA. Per the germline V gene, CDR1 is MDHEN and CDR2 is SYDVKM. The CDR3 covers 12 residues. CDR3 in amino acids: CARKGEGTEAFF.

This sequence joins TRBV20-1 and TRBJ2-7; as DNA is missing, the TRBD1 call by TCRdb cannot be tested. Looked up from germline, CDR1 is DFQATT and CDR2 is SNEGSKA (reference sequence). The CDR3 loop spans 12 amino acids. The CDR3 here is CSAGDGFNEQYF.

The V call is TRBV15, the J call TRBJ1-3; TCRdb gives TRBD1 as the D gene, but with no DNA this cannot be confirmed. Germline V gene lookup returns CDR1 LNHNV and CDR2 YYDKDF (reference sequence). The CDR3 spans 16 residues. CDR3 in amino acids: CATSPGQEGLGNTIYF.